These T cell receptor beta chains were read from a single sample in a study of blood T cells in healthy people across ages. TCRdb ran MiXCR on the 5' RACE reads and lists one entry per CDR3 protein. The sample comprises 1.5 million to 2 million distinct CDR3 sequences, roughly 27% of which are singletons, and around 7.7% rests with the top ten. The sample comprised blood. The receptor source for this set is a woman in her thirties in good health. The CDR3 runs from the conserved cysteine through the conserved F or W. The D gene is left open where the match is weak. Part of the rows lack a size; the others show once, few, many or a class for expanded clones.

V,size,D,J,CDR3
TRBV3-1,.,.,TRBJ1-4,CASSHQDRGEKLFF
TRBV5-5,.,.,TRBJ2-7,CACSSSIASSYEQYF
TRBV12-3/TRBV12-4,.,TRBD2,TRBJ2-3,CASSFGPGLAGLTDTQYF
TRBV29-1,many,TRBD1,TRBJ1-2,CSGDSGYGYTF
TRBV20-1,.,.,TRBJ2-3,CSARDLGRGPLGDTQYF
TRBV2,.,TRBD1,TRBJ1-2,CASSEVGQGAPYGYTF
TRBV10-3,.,.,TRBJ1-1,CAIKSGIGGLNTEAFF
TRBV5-1,.,TRBD2,TRBJ2-7,CASSSSSGLPYEQYF
TRBV2,.,.,TRBJ2-1,CASNWDTSSYNEQFF
TRBV20-1,few,TRBD2,TRBJ2-1,CSASSQREEQFF